This TCR beta chain is drawn from a study of PD-1 blockade in classical Hodgkin lymphoma. Overall study findings and caveats: By C4D1, diversity of CD4+ TCRs had risen significantly, whereas that of CD8+ TCRs had not. Patients newly diagnosed and complete responders had comparable baseline diversity. Baseline TCR diversity was reportedly lower in newly diagnosed patients than in healthy donors. It was reported as lower still in relapsed/refractory patients. Nothing has yet pinned down what causes the repertoire differences, possibly disease activity or prior therapy.

Sequencing was performed with immunoSEQ multiplex PCR; in TCRdb, only in-frame clones are kept and a portion is missing. The data show tens of thousands of clones, with approximately 86% seen just once and approximately 6.8% held by the top ten. V shed 3 bases, J shed 3 bases, and the junction held 0 bases outside the gene matches. CDR3 length: 14 residues. Per the germline V gene, CDR1 is MDHEN and CDR2 is SYDVKM. Time point here: cycle 4 day 1 (C4D1), after less than 7 weeks of nivolumab. In every patient, relapse followed autologous stem cell transplantation, while exposure to brentuximab vedotin differed. A remark on this clone: Its specificity is unknown. Other DNA sequences of this sample code for an identical CDR3.

The chain joins TRBV28 to TRBJ2-7; the match to TRBD2 covers 12 bases. Sequenced material: peripheral blood mononuclear cells (PBMCs), taken before the fourth cycle of nivolumab. This TCR came from a human donor with classical Hodgkin lymphoma. The CDR3 loop is CASSLGLAGYEQYF. The CDR3 coding sequence is TGTGCCAGCAGTTTGGGACTAGCGGGCTACGAGCAGTACTTC.